The sequence of this T cell receptor (beta chain) was determined in a study of blood T cell repertoires in COVID-19. Background on the study: Whether acute or convalescent, the COVID-19 samples came from the United States, Italy and Spain. Sample material is recorded as cDNA or gDNA derived from T cells, B-cell-depleted T cells, or PBMCs.

In the authors' workflow: The authors estimated nucleated cell counts from reference gene primer amplification. TCRdb's table, derived via immunoSEQ multiplex PCR, lists solely in-frame clones and lacks some. V, J and clone size are those of that table, while D and trimming were read from the DNA. This table holds 300,000 to 350,000 clones, roughly 90% found once. During active infection, Seattle patients enrolled and were then monitored through disease. V lost 5 bases and J lost 0; bases outside the gene matches: 2. The germline CDR1 and CDR2 sequences are LGHDT and YNNKEL (reference sequence). CDR3 length: 15 residues.

The specimen was peripheral blood. This TCR derives from a woman aged 65 to 85 with COVID-19, enrolled during active disease. V and J are TRBV3-1 (or the pseudogene TRBV3-2) and TRBJ1-4; 8 positions match TRBD1. CDR3 amino acids: CASSTTGATNEKLFF. The CDR3 bases are TGTGCCAGCAGCACGACAGGGGCAACTAATGAAAAACTGTTTTTT.